The rows below give T cell receptor beta chains drawn from one sample of a study of shared clonotypes between healthy human individuals. TCRdb keeps only in-frame clones here, not all; method: immunoSEQ multiplex PCR. The table lists 730,000 or so clones, roughly 78% of them singletons. Sequencing was performed on memory CD4+ T cells sorted from blood. All receptors come from a woman aged 30 to 39 in good health. CDR3s include the opening cysteine and the closing phenylalanine or tryptophan. D genes are given only for firm matches. Rows may omit the clone size; those that give it use once, few, many or a size class.

clone size	V gene	D gene	J gene	CDR3 DNA	CDR3 protein
-	TRBV6-4	TRBD1	TRBJ2-3	TGTGCCAGCAGTGTTACAGGGGGCACAGATACGCAGTATTTT	CASSVTGGTDTQYF
-	TRBV6-6	-	TRBJ1-1	TGTGCCAGCAGTCCCATTCCAGTGAACACTGAAGCTTTCTTT	CASSPIPVNTEAFF
-	TRBV27	TRBD1	TRBJ1-2	TGTGCCAGCAGTTTAACGGGGGACAGGGGTTATACCTTC	CASSLTGDRGYTF
-	TRBV6-5	-	TRBJ2-2	TGTGCCAGCAGTTCGCCAGGGACGCACACCGGGGAGCTGTTTTTT	CASSSPGTHTGELFF
-	TRBV19	TRBD2	TRBJ2-2	TGTGCCAGTAGTACTAGCGGGAGGGCCGCCGGGGAGCTGTTTTTT	CASSTSGRAAGELFF
-	TRBV19	-	TRBJ1-2	TGTGCCAGTAGTTCCTCGGGGGCGCTTGACTATGGCTACACCTTC	CASSSSGALDYGYTF
many	TRBV2	-	TRBJ1-1	TGTGCCAGCGGCCACGCCGCGAACACTGAAGCTTTCTTT	CASGHAANTEAFF
few	TRBV2	TRBD2	TRBJ2-1	TGTGCCAGCAATAGACTAGCGGGAGCCCCGGGTGTTGGTGAGCAGTTCTTC	CASNRLAGAPGVGEQFF
once	TRBV5-4	TRBD2	TRBJ2-5	TGTGCCAGCAGCGACCCGACTAGCGGGCAGCAAGAGACCCAGTACTTC	CASSDPTSGQQETQYF
-	TRBV11-2	-	TRBJ2-4	TGTGCCAGCAGCCTAACAGGGACCCTAGCCAAAAACATTCAGTACTTC	CASSLTGTLAKNIQYF
-	TRBV25-1	TRBD1	TRBJ2-2	TGTGCCCGGGCAGGACAGGGGGGTACCGGGGAGCTGTTTTTT	CARAGQGGTGELFF
-	TRBV2	TRBD2	TRBJ2-7	TGTGCCAGCAAGGCTAGCGGGAGCGTCTACGAGCAGTACTTC	CASKASGSVYEQYF
-	TRBV27	TRBD1	TRBJ1-3	TGTGCCAGCAGTCCTGACAGGGTAAACACCATATATTTT	CASSPDRVNTIYF
once	TRBV10-3	-	TRBJ2-7	TGTGCCATCAGTGATAGGGTACACGAGCAGTACTTC	CAISDRVHEQYF
-	TRBV7-2	-	TRBJ2-7	TGTGCCAGCAGCTTATCAGTCTCCTACGAGCAGTACTTC	CASSLSVSYEQYF
few	TRBV29-1	TRBD2	TRBJ2-7	TGCAGCGGGGGGACTAGCGGCTACGAGCAGTACTTC	CSGGTSGYEQYF
-	TRBV7-2	-	TRBJ2-3	TGTGCCAGCAGCTTATCGGTGGGGGGCGGTACAGATACGCAGTATTTT	CASSLSVGGGTDTQYF
once	TRBV5-1	-	TRBJ2-7	TGCGCCAGCAGGGGAAACCCTACAGAAAGCTCCTACGAGCAGTACTTC	CASRGNPTESSYEQYF
-	TRBV14	-	TRBJ2-3	TGTGCCAGCAGCCAAGGCGCTCGTATGCACGATACGCAGTATTTT	CASSQGARMHDTQYF
few	TRBV5-1	-	TRBJ1-1	TGCGCCAGCAGCCTAACAGGGATATTCGCTGAAGCTTTCTTT	CASSLTGIFAEAFF
-	TRBV2	-	TRBJ1-1	TGTGCCAGCAGTCACAGGTTATTGAACACTGAAGCTTTCTTT	CASSHRLLNTEAFF
-	TRBV15	-	TRBJ1-1	TGTGCCGTCAGTATTGGCACATTAAGGGTCACTGAAGCTTTCTTT	CAVSIGTLRVTEAFF
-	TRBV7-9	TRBD2	TRBJ2-1	TGTGCCAGCAGCTCGCAACTAGCGGGAGGGTACCATGAGCAGTTCTTC	CASSSQLAGGYHEQFF
-	TRBV30	TRBD2	TRBJ2-1	TGTGCCTGGAGTGTACTAGCGGGAGCCGAGCAGTTCTTC	CAWSVLAGAEQFF